This T cell receptor (beta chain) came from a study of cytomegalovirus exposure and HLA in healthy donors. The study's findings and limits: Within the approximately 110 validation repertoires, first-cohort TCR clusters tended to co-occur, according to a later analysis. There were a few CMV-associated chains whose specificity for CMV antigens was confirmed in vitro.

In the case of this clone: What it recognizes is unknown.

The donors were in the approximately 120-subject validation cohort; that cohort was separate from the roughly 700-subject first cohort. Measured with immunoSEQ multiplex PCR; TCRdb has only the in-frame clones, and not every one. The sample includes more than 70,000 clones, 90% to 96% of them seen just once. V dropped 6 bases and J dropped 8 bases, with 20 bases sitting between them. CDR3 size: 15 residues. In germline, CDR1 is MDHEN, CDR2 SYDVKM. The sample taken for sequencing was PBMCs. The V call is TRBV28, the J call TRBJ2-1; the D gene is possibly TRBD2 (7 bases). This TCR was sampled from a man aged 18 to 29 in good health and CMV-seropositive. DNA of the CDR3: TGTGCCAGCAGACCTAGGGGGGGGGCTAGCCATGAGCAGTTCTTC. Amino acids: CASRPRGGASHEQFF.